This T cell receptor (beta chain) is drawn from a study of T cell repertoires in cytomegalovirus infection. Study information: Use of recently identified HLA-C-restricted and well-studied HLA-B-restricted CMV epitopes was part of the study. It was the public TCR beta signatures that indicated both CMV infection and matching HLA type. Points from the study as a whole: What dominated the ex vivo response were HLA-C-restricted CMV-specific TCR beta clonotypes. There were carriers of CMV plus the relevant HLA, and cumulative public TCR beta family frequency identified them.

The germline gives CDR1 SGHTA, CDR2 FQGNSA. This CDR3 comprises 15 residues. J was trimmed by 6 bases and V by 5 bases; bases with no gene match: 10. The table lists this clonotype with a few counts. The antigen is not known. TCRdb reprocessed the reads via MiXCR and lists one record per CDR3 protein. The sample carries roughly 990,000 distinct CDR3 sequences, approximately 32% recorded once. The chain links TRBV7-2 to TRBJ1-2; 9 nucleotides match TRBD1. This receptor was obtained from a human donor in good health (CMV status not recorded). Some clones in this sample may be carry-over from other donors' samples. The specimen comprised cultured CD8+ T cells from PBMCs, sampled from culture after CMV antigen stimulation. CDR3 amino acids: CASSAGQGIRDGYTF. As DNA, the CDR3 is TGTGCCAGCAGCGCCGGACAGGGGATCCGCGATGGCTACACCTTC.